This T cell receptor beta chain appears in the sequencing data of a study of T cells in Graves' hyperthyroidism and ophthalmopathy. Study as a whole: At the time of initial diagnosis and before any treatment, peripheral blood was collected. Findings and limits, study-wide: Appearing also in blood were most of the thyroid clonotypes expanded above 0.001.

The CDR3 contains 15 residues. V lost 1 base, J lost 7 bases, and 16 bases lay in between. The germline V gene encodes CDR1 MGHDK and CDR2 SYGVNS. Amplification of TCR beta CDR3 regions used RNA as the template. Primed by the HTBI set, a first-round RT-PCR was run on the TCR CDR3. TCRdb recomputed calls from the multiplex PCR reads with MiXCR, one row per CDR3 protein. There are around 500,000 distinct CDR3 sequences in the sample; 11% to 15% occur only once, and approximately 15% lies in the top ten. Newly diagnosed patients aged 18 to 65 had hyperthyroidism of under 2 months' duration. Used for diagnoses were clinical symptoms, serum thyroxine and TRAb, thyroid ultrasound and orbital computed tomography. Concerning this clonotype itself: Antigen: not known.

This TCR derives from a woman between 40 and 50 years old with Graves' hyperthyroidism. The V call is TRBV25-1, the J call TRBJ2-5; a possible D gene is TRBD2 (6 bases). Sequenced material: blood. In nucleotides, the CDR3 is TGTGCCAGCAGTGAATTATATGGAGGGGTATCGACCCAGTACTTC. This codes for CASSELYGGVSTQYF.